The clone carrying this T cell receptor beta chain was observed at least ten times. TCRdb reprocessed the 5' RACE reads with MiXCR, giving one entry per CDR3 protein. Among 400,000 to 500,000 distinct CDR3 sequences listed, over 11% were seen once. Germline V gene data show CDR1 as SQVTM and CDR2 as ANQGSEA. Trimming removed 5 bases at V and 2 bases at J, with 13 bases between. The CDR3 spans 13 residues. The data derive from a study of identical twins. A further study also used this sample, focusing on yellow fever vaccine responses in identical twins. That paper adds: Convergence reportedly seemed to mark part of the twins' vaccine T cell response, with personalization marking the rest.

The chain couples TRBV29-1 to TRBJ2-7, with D maybe TRBD1 (6 bases). Sequencing was done on a sample of CD4+ T cells sorted from blood. This receptor was obtained from a woman younger than 30 in good health. CDR3 region: CSVMMDRAYEQYF. CDR3 nucleotides: TGCAGCGTTATGATGGACAGAGCCTACGAGCAGTACTTC.